This T cell receptor (beta chain) emerged from a study of T-cell memory formation after mild COVID-19. Study observations and caveats: Shrinking CD4+ clones resided mostly in CM and EM, and CD8+ ones in EMRA. Clones contracting across day 15 to 85 had a balanced CD4/CD8 profile; later expanding clones leaned CD4+.

TCRdb used MiXCR to reprocess the 5' RACE reads, holding one entry per CDR3 protein. The sample includes 350,000 to 450,000 distinct CDR3 sequences, 20% seen only once; the top ten take roughly 8.4%. The J segment lost 4 bases and the V segment lost 0 bases, leaving 7 bases of the junction unmatched. There are 16 residues in the CDR3. CDR1 and CDR2 from the germline V gene are SGHVS and FNYEAQ. Worth noting for this clonotype: Antigen unknown.

This receptor was obtained from an adult woman who had mild COVID-19 (a few samples of this study predate the infection). Cell type and time point are not known. Sequences were obtained from PBMCs or a T cell subset sorted from them (not recorded which). This chain connects TRBV7-6 to TRBJ2-3, with 7 nucleotides matching TRBD2. The DNA of the CDR3 is TGTGCCAGCAGCTTAGCGGGAACGGGAGGTCCAGATACGCAGTATTTT. Translating it yields CASSLAGTGGPDTQYF.